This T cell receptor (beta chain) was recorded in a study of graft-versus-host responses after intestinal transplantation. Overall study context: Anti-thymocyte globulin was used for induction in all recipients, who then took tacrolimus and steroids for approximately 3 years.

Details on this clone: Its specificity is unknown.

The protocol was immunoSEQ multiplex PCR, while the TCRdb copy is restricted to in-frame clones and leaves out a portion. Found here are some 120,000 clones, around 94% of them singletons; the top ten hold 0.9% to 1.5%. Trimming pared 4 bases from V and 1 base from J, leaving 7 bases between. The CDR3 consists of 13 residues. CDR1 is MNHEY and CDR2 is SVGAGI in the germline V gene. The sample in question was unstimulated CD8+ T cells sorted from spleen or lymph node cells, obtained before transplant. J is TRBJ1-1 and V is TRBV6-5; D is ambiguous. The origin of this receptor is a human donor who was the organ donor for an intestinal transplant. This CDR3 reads CASSLRGNTEAFF. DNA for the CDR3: TGTGCCAGCAGTTTGAGAGGGAACACTGAAGCTTTCTTT.